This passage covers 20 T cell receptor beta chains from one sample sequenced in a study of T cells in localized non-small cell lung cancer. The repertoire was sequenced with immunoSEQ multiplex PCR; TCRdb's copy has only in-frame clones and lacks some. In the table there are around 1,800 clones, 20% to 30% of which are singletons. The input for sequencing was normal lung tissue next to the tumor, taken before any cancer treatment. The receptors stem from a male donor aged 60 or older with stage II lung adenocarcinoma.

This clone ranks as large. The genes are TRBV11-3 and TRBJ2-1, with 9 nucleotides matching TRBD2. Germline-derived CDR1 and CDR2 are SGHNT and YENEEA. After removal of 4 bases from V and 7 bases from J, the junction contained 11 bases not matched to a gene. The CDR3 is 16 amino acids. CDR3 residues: CASSSQTSGLVNEQFF. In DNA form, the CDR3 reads TGTGCCAGCAGCTCACAAACTAGCGGGCTAGTTAATGAGCAGTTCTTC.

The CDR3 DNA reads as TGTGCCAGCTCTAGCGGGAGAGTCGGGGAGCTGTTTTTT. Translation: CASSSGRVGELFF. The chain couples TRBV6-8 to TRBJ2-2, with 10 bases that match TRBD2. This CDR3 is built from 13 residues. V was clipped by 8 bases and J by 7 bases; unmatched bases: 4. Germline values: CDR1 MNHGY, CDR2 SAAAGT.

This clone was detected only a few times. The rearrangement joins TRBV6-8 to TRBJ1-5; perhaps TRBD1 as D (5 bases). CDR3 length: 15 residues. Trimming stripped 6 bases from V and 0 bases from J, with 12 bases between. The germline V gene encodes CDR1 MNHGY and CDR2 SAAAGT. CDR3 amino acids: CASRGGVDSNQPQHF. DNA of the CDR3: TGTGCCAGCAGGGGGGGGGTGGATAGCAATCAGCCCCAGCATTTT.

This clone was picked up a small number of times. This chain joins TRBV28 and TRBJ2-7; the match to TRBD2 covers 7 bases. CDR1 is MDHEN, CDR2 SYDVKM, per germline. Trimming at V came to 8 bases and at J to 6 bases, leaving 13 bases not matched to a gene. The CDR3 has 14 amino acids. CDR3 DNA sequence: TGTGCCAGCCGCGTAGTAGGGAGGGGCTCCGAGCAGTACTTC. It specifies CASRVVGRGSEQYF.

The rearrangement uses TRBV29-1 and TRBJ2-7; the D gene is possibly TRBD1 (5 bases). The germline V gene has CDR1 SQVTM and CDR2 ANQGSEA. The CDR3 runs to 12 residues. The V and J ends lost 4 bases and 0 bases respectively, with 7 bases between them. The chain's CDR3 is CSVVQGSYEQYF. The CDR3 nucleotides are TGCAGCGTTGTTCAGGGCTCCTACGAGCAGTACTTC.

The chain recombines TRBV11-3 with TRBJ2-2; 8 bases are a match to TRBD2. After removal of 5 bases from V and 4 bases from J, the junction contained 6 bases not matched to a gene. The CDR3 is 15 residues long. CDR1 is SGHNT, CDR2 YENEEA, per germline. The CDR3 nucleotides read TGTGCCAGCAGCAGCGGAGCGGGAGTCACCGGGGAGCTGTTTTTT. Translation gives CASSSGAGVTGELFF.

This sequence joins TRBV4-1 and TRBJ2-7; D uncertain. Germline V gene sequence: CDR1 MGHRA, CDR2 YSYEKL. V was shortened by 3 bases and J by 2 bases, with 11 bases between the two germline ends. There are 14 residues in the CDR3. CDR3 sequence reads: CASSQSPVTYEQYF. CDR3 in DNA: TGCGCCAGCAGCCAGTCGCCGGTCACCTACGAGCAGTACTTC.

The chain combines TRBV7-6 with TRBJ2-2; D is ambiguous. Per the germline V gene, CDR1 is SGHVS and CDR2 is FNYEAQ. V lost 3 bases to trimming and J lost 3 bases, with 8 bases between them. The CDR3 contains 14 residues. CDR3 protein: CASSLGLDTGELFF. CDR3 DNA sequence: TGTGCCAGCAGCTTGGGATTGGACACCGGGGAGCTGTTTTTT.

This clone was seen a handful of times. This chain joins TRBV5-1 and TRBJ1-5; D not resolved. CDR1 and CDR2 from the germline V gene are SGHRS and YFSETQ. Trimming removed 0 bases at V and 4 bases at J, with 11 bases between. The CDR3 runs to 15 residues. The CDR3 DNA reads TGCGCCAGCAGCTTGGACCGAGCGCCAAATCAGCCCCAGCATTTT. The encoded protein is CASSLDRAPNQPQHF. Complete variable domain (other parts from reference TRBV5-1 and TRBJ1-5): KAGVTQTPRYLIKTRGQQVTLSCSPISGHRSVSWYQQTPGQGLQFLFEYFSETQRNKGNFPGRFSGRQFSNSRSEMNVSTLELGDSALYLCASSLDRAPNQPQHFGDGTRLSIL.

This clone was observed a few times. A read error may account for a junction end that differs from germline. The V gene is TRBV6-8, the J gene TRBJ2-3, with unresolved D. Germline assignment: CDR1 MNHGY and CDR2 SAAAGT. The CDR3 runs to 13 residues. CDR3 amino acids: CAISFSASDTQYF. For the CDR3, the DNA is TGTGCCATCAGTTTTTCGGCCTCAGATACGCAGTATTTT.

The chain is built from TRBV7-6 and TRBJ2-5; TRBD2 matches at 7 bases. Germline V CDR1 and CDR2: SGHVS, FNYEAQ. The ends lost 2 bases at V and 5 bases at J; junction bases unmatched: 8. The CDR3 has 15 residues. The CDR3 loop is CASSLRAGYWETQYF. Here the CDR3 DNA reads TGTGCCAGCAGCTTAAGAGCGGGGTACTGGGAGACCCAGTACTTC.

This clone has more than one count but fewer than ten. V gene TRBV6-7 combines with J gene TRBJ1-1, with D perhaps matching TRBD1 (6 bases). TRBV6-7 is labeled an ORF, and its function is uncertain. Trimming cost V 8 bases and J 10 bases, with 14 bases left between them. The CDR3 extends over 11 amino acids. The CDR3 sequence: CASDPGQGAFF. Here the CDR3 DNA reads TGTGCCAGCGACCCGGGACAAGGAGCTTTCTTT.

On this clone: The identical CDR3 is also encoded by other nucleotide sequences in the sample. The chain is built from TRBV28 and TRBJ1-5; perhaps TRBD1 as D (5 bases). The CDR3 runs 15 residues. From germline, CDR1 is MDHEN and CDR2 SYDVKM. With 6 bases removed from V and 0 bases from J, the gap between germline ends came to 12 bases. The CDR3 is CASRVRGVSNQPQHF. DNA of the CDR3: TGTGCCAGCAGAGTACGGGGGGTTAGCAATCAGCCCCAGCATTTT.

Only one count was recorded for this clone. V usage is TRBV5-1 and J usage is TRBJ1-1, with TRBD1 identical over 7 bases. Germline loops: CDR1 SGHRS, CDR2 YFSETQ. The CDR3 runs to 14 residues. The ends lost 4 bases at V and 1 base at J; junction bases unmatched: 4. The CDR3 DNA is TGCGCCAGCAGCCTGACAGGGACGAACACTGAAGCTTTCTTT. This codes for CASSLTGTNTEAFF.

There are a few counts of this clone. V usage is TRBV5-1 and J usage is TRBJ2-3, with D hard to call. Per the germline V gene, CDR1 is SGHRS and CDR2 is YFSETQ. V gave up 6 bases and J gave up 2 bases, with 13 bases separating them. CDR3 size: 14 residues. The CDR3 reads CASTPQGYTDTQYF. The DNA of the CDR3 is TGCGCCAGCACCCCCCAAGGGTACACAGATACGCAGTATTTT.

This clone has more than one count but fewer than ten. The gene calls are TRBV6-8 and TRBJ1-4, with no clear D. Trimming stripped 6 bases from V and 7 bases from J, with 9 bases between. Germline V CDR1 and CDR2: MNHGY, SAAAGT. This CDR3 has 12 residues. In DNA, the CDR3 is TGTGCCAGCAGCCCCGGAGCTGAAAAACTGTTTTTT. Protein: CASSPGAEKLFF.

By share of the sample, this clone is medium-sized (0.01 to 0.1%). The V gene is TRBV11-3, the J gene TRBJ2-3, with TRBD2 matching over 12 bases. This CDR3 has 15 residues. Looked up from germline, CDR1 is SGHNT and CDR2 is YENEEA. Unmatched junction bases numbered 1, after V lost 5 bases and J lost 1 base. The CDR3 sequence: CASSRLAGGTDTQYF. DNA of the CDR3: TGTGCCAGCAGCCGACTAGCGGGAGGCACAGATACGCAGTATTTT.

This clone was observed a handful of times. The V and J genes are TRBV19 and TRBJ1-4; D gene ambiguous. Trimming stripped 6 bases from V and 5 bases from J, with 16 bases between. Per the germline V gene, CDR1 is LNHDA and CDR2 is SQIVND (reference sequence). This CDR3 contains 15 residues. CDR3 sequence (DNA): TGTGCCAGTAGGGTCGAGGGCCTCGGGAATGAAAAACTGTTTTTT. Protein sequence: CASRVEGLGNEKLFF.

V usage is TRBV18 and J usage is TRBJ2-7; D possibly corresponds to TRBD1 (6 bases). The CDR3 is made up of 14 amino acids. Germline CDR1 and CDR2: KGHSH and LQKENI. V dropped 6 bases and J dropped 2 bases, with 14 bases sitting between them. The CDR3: CASSYGTQTYEQYF. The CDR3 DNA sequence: TGTGCCAGCTCTTACGGGACACAAACCTACGAGCAGTACTTC. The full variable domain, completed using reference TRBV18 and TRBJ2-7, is NAGVMQNPRHLVRRRGQEARLRCSPMKGHSHVYWYRQLPEEGLKFMVYLQKENIIDESGMPKERFSAEFPKEGPSILRIQQVVRGDSAAYFCASSYGTQTYEQYFGPGTRLTVT.

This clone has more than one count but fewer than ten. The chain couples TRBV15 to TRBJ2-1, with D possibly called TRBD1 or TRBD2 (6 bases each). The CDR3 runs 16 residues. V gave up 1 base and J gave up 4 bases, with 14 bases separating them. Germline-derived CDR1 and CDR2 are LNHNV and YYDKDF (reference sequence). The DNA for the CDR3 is TGTGCCACCAGCAGAGGCGGGACACTTATATACAATGAGCAGTTCTTC. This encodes CATSRGGTLIYNEQFF.